This record covers a single T cell receptor (beta chain). The antigen remains undetermined. The CDR3 has 15 amino acids. CDR1 and CDR2 (germline): SGHVS, FNYEAQ. Trimming took off 5 bases at V and 7 bases at J, with 17 bases between the two ends. The sample comes from a study of cytomegalovirus exposure and HLA in healthy donors. Both 60 Vbeta primers and 13 Jbeta primers went into the PCR. Measured with immunoSEQ multiplex PCR; TCRdb has only the in-frame clones, and not every one. The sample includes over 85,000 clones, 63% seen only once; the top ten take approximately 4.3%. Study-wide results and limits: Reports indicate that TCR beta sequences accurately predicted the HLA-A and HLA-B alleles of most subjects.

This chain links TRBV7-6 with TRBJ1-4, with a weak D call TRBD1 (6 bases). Sequencing was performed on PBMCs. This TCR derives from a human donor in good health. The CDR3 region is CASSRLGGGGEKLFF. The CDR3 nucleotides read TGTGCCAGCAGCCGACTCGGGGGGGGCGGTGAAAAACTGTTTTTT. Using reference TRBV7-6 and TRBJ1-4 for the parts outside the CDR3, the full variable domain is GAGVSQSPRYKVTKRGQDVALRCDPISGHVSLYWYRQALGQGPEFLTYFNYEAQQDKSGLPNDRFSAERPEGSISTLTIQRTEQRDSAMYRCASSRLGGGGEKLFFGSGTQLSVL.